This T cell receptor beta chain was documented in a study of blood T cell repertoires in COVID-19. Turning to the study itself: COVID-19 samples, acute and convalescent, were from the United States, Italy and Spain. The cDNA or gDNA used as material had been derived from T cells, B-cell-depleted T cells, or PBMCs.

Per the authors' pipeline: Reference gene primer amplification gave nucleated cell count estimates. Assay used: immunoSEQ multiplex PCR; TCRdb lists only in-frame clones, some missing. For V, J and clone size, that table is used; D and trimming come from the DNA. This sample has about 69,000 clones, with roughly 85% found just once. V shed 3 bases and J 2 bases; nucleotides not matched to a gene: 6. The CDR3 totals 14 residues. Per the germline V gene, CDR1 is DFQATT and CDR2 is SNEGSKA (reference sequence). The TCR sequence derives from a man between 25 and 39 years old with acute or convalescent COVID-19. Material: peripheral blood. The chain joins TRBV20-1 to TRBJ2-5; TRBD2 agrees at 7 bases. The CDR3 reads CSASRAGRQETQYF. The DNA for the CDR3 is TGCAGTGCTAGTAGAGCGGGGCGGCAAGAGACCCAGTACTTC.